Presented here are 30 T cell receptor beta chains from one specimen sequenced in a study of blood T cells in healthy people across ages. The use of a sample-barcoded 5' primer and a J-beta primer mix characterized a second PCR of about 7 to 12 cycles. MiXCR, run by TCRdb on the 5' RACE reads, gives a single entry per CDR3 protein. Here the sample spans roughly 1 million distinct CDR3 sequences, 20% to 25% being singletons. The same data also went into a second study, on T cells of mothers and their children.

The sequencing sample was made of blood. All receptors come from a girl aged 2 to 10 in good health.

This clonotype has a handful of counts. This chain connects TRBV6-2 or TRBV6-3 to TRBJ2-5; the D gene is possibly TRBD2 (6 bases). The V end was cut by 6 bases, the J end by 3 bases, with 17 bases between. The CDR3 loop spans 15 amino acids. CDR1 is MNHEY and CDR2 is SVGEGT in the germline V gene. CDR3 coding DNA: TGTGCCAGCAGACCCTCGGGGGATTGGGAAGAGACCCAGTACTTC. It is translated as CASRPSGDWEETQYF.

This clonotype was seen a handful of times. V and J are TRBV4-1 and TRBJ2-1; 11 bases line up with TRBD2. The germline V gene encodes CDR1 MGHRA and CDR2 YSYEKL. The V gene end was trimmed by 8 bases and the J gene end by 6 bases; junction bases not matched to a gene: 9. The CDR3 is 15 residues long. CDR3 sequence: CASSILAGVPNEQFF. CDR3 nucleotide sequence: TGCGCCAGCTCTATACTAGCGGGAGTCCCCAATGAGCAGTTCTTC.

V is TRBV13 and J is TRBJ2-2; D is tentatively TRBD1 or TRBD2 (6 bases each). Trimming left V 8 bases short and J 6 bases short, with 25 bases between. CDR1 is PRHDT and CDR2 is FYEKMQ in the germline V gene (reference sequence). The CDR3 totals 17 residues. For the CDR3, the DNA is TGTGCCAGCGGCCCCTCCGTTCCCGGGGGCCCACCCGGGGAGCTGTTTTTT. The encoded protein is CASGPSVPGGPPGELFF.

The gene calls are TRBV12-5 and TRBJ2-5; 15 bases line up with TRBD2. The J call may not be correct, given that the DNA end is closer to TRBJ2-1. The CDR3 is made up of 16 amino acids. CDR1 and CDR2 from the germline V gene are LGHNT and FRNRAP. The CDR3 DNA reads TGTGCTAGTGGCCCCCTGGGACTAGCGGGGGGCTATGAGCAGTTCTTC. This gives the protein CASGPLGLAGGYEQFF.

This clonotype was seen a single time. The chain links TRBV9 to TRBJ1-1, with 9 nucleotides matching TRBD1. The CDR3 is made up of 15 amino acids. Trimming cost V 1 base and J 4 bases; bases outside gene matches: 5. The germline CDR1 and CDR2 sequences are SGDLS and YYNGEE. The CDR3: CASSVYGTGFTEAFF. The CDR3 bases are TGTGCCAGCAGCGTATATGGGACAGGGTTCACTGAAGCTTTCTTT.

This sequence joins TRBV20-1 and TRBJ2-1; D is unclear. Per the germline V gene, CDR1 is DFQATT and CDR2 is SNEGSKA (reference sequence). Trimming took off 8 bases at V and 5 bases at J, with 10 bases between the two ends. This CDR3 contains 11 residues. CDR3 nucleotide sequence: TGCAGTACACCATCTAACAATGAGCAGTTCTTC. It is translated as CSTPSNNEQFF.

This chain joins TRBV7-9 and TRBJ2-5; no definite D call. Between the trimmed V and J ends, which lost 0 bases and 5 bases, there was a span of 10 bases. The CDR3 consists of 14 residues. CDR1 and CDR2 from the germline V gene are SEHNR and FQNEAQ (reference sequence). The CDR3, as DNA: TGTGCCAGCAGCTTAGCCGTAAATGTTGAGACCCAGTACTTC. This gives the protein CASSLAVNVETQYF.

V is TRBV27 and J is TRBJ2-2; 8 nucleotides line up with TRBD2. Germline lookup yields CDR1 MNHEY and CDR2 SMNVEV (reference sequence). J gave up 10 bases and V 5 bases, and 15 bases lay outside the gene matches. The CDR3 length is 16 residues. The CDR3 is CASSPPGTRLFTELFF. CDR3 coding DNA: TGTGCCAGCAGTCCACCTGGGACTAGACTCTTCACGGAGCTGTTTTTT.

CDR3 protein: CASWTALRGNEQFF. The CDR3 DNA reads as TGTGCCAGCTGGACAGCCCTCAGAGGGAATGAGCAGTTCTTC. This chain connects TRBV27 to TRBJ2-5; a possible D gene is TRBD1 (6 bases). The better agreement between TRBJ2-1 and the DNA end casts doubt on the J call. The V gene's germline CDR1 is MNHEY and CDR2 SMNVEV (reference sequence). The CDR3 consists of 14 residues.

The rearrangement links TRBV10-3 to TRBJ2-7, with D possibly called TRBD1 or TRBD2 (6 bases each). Per the germline V gene, CDR1 is ENHRY and CDR2 is SYGVKD. V dropped 4 bases and J dropped 5 bases, with 15 bases sitting between them. The CDR3 totals 14 residues. CDR3 protein: CAISGKGGVDEQYF. The CDR3 region has the DNA TGTGCCATCAGTGGCAAGGGGGGAGTTGACGAGCAGTACTTC.

This clonotype showed up just a few times. This chain joins TRBV7-9 and TRBJ2-5; TRBD2 agrees at 10 bases. V was pared by 5 bases and J by 3 bases, with 6 bases of the junction left unmatched. The V gene's germline CDR1 is SEHNR and CDR2 FQNEAQ (reference sequence). There are 15 residues in the CDR3. Here the CDR3 DNA reads TGTGCCAGCAGCCCGCCGCTAGCGGGGGAAGAGACCCAGTACTTC. The encoded protein is CASSPPLAGEETQYF.

The chain employs TRBV28 and TRBJ2-5; D ambiguous. The CDR3 sequence is 14 residues long. Germline CDR1 reads MDHEN; CDR2 reads SYDVKM. Deletions cut 2 bases from V and 4 bases from J, with 11 bases between. In DNA, the CDR3 is TGTGCCAGCAGTTTAGGTGGGATTCTAGAGACCCAGTACTTC. Translated, it gives CASSLGGILETQYF.

The chain has TRBV29-1 and TRBJ1-2; D is unclear. Germline lookup yields CDR1 SQVTM and CDR2 ANQGSEA. V was shortened by 6 bases and J by 6 bases, with 11 bases between the two germline ends. The CDR3 covers 11 residues. CDR3 residues: CSVQGSNGYTF. CDR3 DNA: TGCAGCGTGCAAGGGTCAAATGGCTACACCTTC. The variable domain in full, with the rest retrieved from reference TRBV29-1 and TRBJ1-2, is SAVISQKPSRDICQRGTSLTIQCQVDSQVTMMFWYRQQPGQSLTLIATANQGSEATYESGFVIDKFPISRPNLTFSTLTVSNMSPEDSSIYLCSVQGSNGYTFGSGTRLTVV.

The chain carries TRBV6-2 or TRBV6-3 and TRBJ2-5; 9 bases are a match to TRBD1. TRBJ2-1 explains the end of the DNA better; the J call may be wrong. Germline V gene data show CDR1 as MNHEY and CDR2 as SVGEGT. This CDR3 is built from 14 residues. CDR3 DNA: TGTGCCAGCAAGGACAGGGGCTTACCACGGGAGCAGTTCTTC. Amino acid sequence: CASKDRGLPREQFF.

The V gene is TRBV7-2, the J gene TRBJ1-2, with unresolved D. V was trimmed by 2 bases and J by 7 bases, leaving 14 bases between them. Germline lookup yields CDR1 SGHTA and CDR2 FQGNSA. The CDR3 sequence is 14 residues long. In nucleotides, the CDR3 is TGTGCCAGCAGCTTAAATTGGCAGGACGGTGGCTACACCTTC. This codes for CASSLNWQDGGYTF.

In this sample, this clonotype turned up a few times. The chain couples TRBV2 to TRBJ2-5; 8 bases match TRBD1. Losses at the gene ends were 5 bases for V and 4 bases for J; bases not matched to a gene: 9. Germline loops: CDR1 SNHLY, CDR2 FYNNEI. This CDR3 is 15 amino acids long. The CDR3 here is CASSLDRGFGETQYF. The CDR3 DNA reads TGTGCCAGCAGTTTAGACAGGGGATTTGGAGAGACCCAGTACTTC.

This clonotype was recorded a few times. A junction end diverges from the germline sequence, so it may reflect a read error. This rearrangement joins TRBV12-3 or TRBV12-4 to TRBJ1-4, with a possible D match to TRBD1 (6 bases). This CDR3 spans 12 amino acids. The CDR3: CASSLQPGHTTF. The CDR3 coding sequence is TGTGCCAGCAGTCTTCAACCGGGACATACTACTTTT.

This clonotype showed up just a few times. The genes are TRBV12-3 or TRBV12-4 and TRBJ1-6, with TRBD1 as a possible D gene (6 bases). The CDR3 has 14 amino acids. With 5 bases removed from V and 8 bases from J, the gap between germline ends came to 13 bases. The CDR3 DNA is TGTGCCAGCAGTCGACAGGCCTCGTATTCACCCCTCCACTTT. Its protein is CASSRQASYSPLHF.

This clonotype was seen more than once but under ten times. This chain connects TRBV10-3 to TRBJ2-3, with 7 bases that match TRBD1. Looked up from germline, CDR1 is ENHRY and CDR2 is SYGVKD. The length of the CDR3 is 15 residues. V lost 6 bases, J lost 5 bases, and 11 bases stayed unmatched. CDR3 in amino acids: CAISVTGKVIDTQYF. CDR3 in DNA: TGTGCCATCAGCGTGACAGGGAAGGTAATAGATACGCAGTATTTT.

The sample holds a few counts of this clonotype. Given the absence of the conserved phenylalanine or tryptophan at the CDR3 end, a read error is likely. CDR3 residues: CASSPAVLGQDTEAFL. The CDR3 region has the DNA TGTGCCAGCAGCCCGGCCGTCCTCGGGCAAGACACTGAAGCTTTCCTT. The rearrangement links TRBV7-9 to TRBJ1-1, with unresolved D. CDR1 and CDR2 (germline): SEHNR, FQNEAQ (reference sequence). This CDR3 has 16 amino acids. The V and J ends lost 5 bases and 3 bases respectively, with 19 bases between them.

The rearrangement links TRBV5-1 to TRBJ2-5; 9 bases line up with TRBD2. V was clipped by 4 bases and J by 2 bases; unmatched bases: 9. The CDR3 length is 16 residues. Germline-derived CDR1 and CDR2 are SGHRS and YFSETQ. CDR3 bases: TGCGCCAGCAGCGAAACAGGGACTAGCCGACAAGAGACCCAGTACTTC. Its protein is CASSETGTSRQETQYF.

This clonotype has more than one count but fewer than ten. The chain combines TRBV12-3 or TRBV12-4 with TRBJ2-7; D might be TRBD1 or TRBD2, each matching 6 bases. This CDR3 contains 13 residues. The germline V and J ends were trimmed by 8 bases and 4 bases, with 15 bases remaining between them. CDR3 residues: CASQGQGGYEQYF. CDR3 in DNA: TGTGCCAGCCAGGGGCAGGGAGGATACGAGCAGTACTTC.

This clonotype was observed a few times. The chain combines TRBV6-5 with TRBJ2-5; perhaps TRBD1 as D (5 bases). The better agreement between TRBJ2-1 and the DNA end casts doubt on the J call. Germline-derived CDR1 and CDR2 are MNHEY and SVGAGI. The CDR3 spans 13 residues. DNA of the CDR3: TGTGCCAGCAGTCGGGTGGTGGGGCCTGGACAGTTCTTC. Translated: CASSRVVGPGQFF.

This clonotype has only a few counts. The V and J genes are TRBV7-9 and TRBJ2-5; D is uncertain. Germline V gives CDR1 SEHNR, CDR2 FQNEAQ (reference sequence). V was cut by 0 bases and J by 4 bases, with 12 bases left in between. The CDR3 has 15 residues. The chain's CDR3 is CASSLAPAWGETQYF. CDR3 bases: TGTGCCAGCAGCTTAGCCCCGGCATGGGGAGAGACCCAGTACTTC.

The CDR3 nucleotides are TGCAGTGCTACTAGCGGGGGGGCCTTTGAAAACATTCAGTACTTC. Its translation is CSATSGGAFENIQYF. V usage is TRBV20-1 and J usage is TRBJ2-4, with 12 positions matching TRBD2. V trimming: 4 bases; J trimming: 5 bases; junction bases outside the gene matches: 6. The length of the CDR3 is 15 residues. Germline lookup yields CDR1 DFQATT and CDR2 SNEGSKA (reference sequence).

The chain links TRBV7-9 to TRBJ1-2; D ambiguous. CDR1 is SEHNR and CDR2 is FQNEAQ in the germline V gene (reference sequence). Trimming took off 1 base at V and 13 bases at J, with 7 bases between the two ends. The CDR3 is made up of 10 amino acids. CDR3 residues: CASSLGISTF. As DNA, the CDR3 is TGTGCCAGCAGCTTAGGGATCAGCACCTTC.

This rearrangement joins TRBV28 to TRBJ2-3, with D perhaps TRBD2 (5 bases). The CDR3 is 15 amino acids. Germline V gene data show CDR1 as MDHEN and CDR2 as SYDVKM. Trimming took off 3 bases at V and 4 bases at J, with 14 bases between the two ends. The CDR3 spells CASSLGSRGSDTQYF. For the CDR3, the DNA is TGTGCCAGCAGTTTGGGGAGTAGAGGGTCAGATACGCAGTATTTT.

This clonotype was detected a few times. The rearrangement uses TRBV4-2 and TRBJ2-7, with TRBD2 matching over 7 bases. Germline-derived CDR1 and CDR2 are LGHNA and YNFKEQ. This CDR3 is built from 14 residues. V shed 4 bases and J 5 bases; nucleotides not matched to a gene: 8. CDR3 residues: CASSPRPGGHEQYF. In nucleotides, the CDR3 is TGTGCCAGCAGCCCCCGGCCGGGAGGACACGAGCAGTACTTC.

This clonotype has a handful of counts. An end of the junction differs from the germline gene, which may be a read error. The chain has TRBV7-9 and TRBJ2-5; possibly TRBD1 or TRBD2 for D (6 bases each). The end of the DNA is better explained by TRBJ2-1, so the J call may be wrong. Germline values: CDR1 SEHNR, CDR2 FQNEAQ (reference sequence). The CDR3 has 18 residues. CDR3 region: CASSFNPRSGASNNVQFF. The CDR3 nucleotides are TGTGCCAGCAGCTTTAACCCGAGATCGGGGGCCTCGAACAATGTGCAGTTCTTC.

The chain employs TRBV20-1 and TRBJ1-2; D is unclear. The CDR3 is 13 amino acids. Germline assignment: CDR1 DFQATT and CDR2 SNEGSKA (reference sequence). The V end lost 5 bases, the J end lost 5 bases, and 15 bases lay between the germline ends. Here the CDR3 DNA reads TGCAGTGCTGTTTTCATCTCCCCTTATGGCTACACCTTC. Residues: CSAVFISPYGYTF.